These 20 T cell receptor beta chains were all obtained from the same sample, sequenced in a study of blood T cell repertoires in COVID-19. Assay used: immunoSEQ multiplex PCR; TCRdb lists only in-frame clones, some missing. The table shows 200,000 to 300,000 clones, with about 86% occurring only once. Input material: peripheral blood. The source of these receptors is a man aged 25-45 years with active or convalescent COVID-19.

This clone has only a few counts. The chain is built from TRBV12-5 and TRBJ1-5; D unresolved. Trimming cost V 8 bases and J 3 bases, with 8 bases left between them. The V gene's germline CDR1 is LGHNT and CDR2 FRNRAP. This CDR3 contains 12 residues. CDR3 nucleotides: TGTGCTAGTACCGGGTACAATCAGCCCCAGCATTTT. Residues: CASTGYNQPQHF.

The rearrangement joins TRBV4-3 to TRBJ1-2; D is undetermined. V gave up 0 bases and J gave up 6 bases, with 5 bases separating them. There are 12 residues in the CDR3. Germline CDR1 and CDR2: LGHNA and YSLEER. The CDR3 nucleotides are TGCGCCAGCAGCCAAGATTCTCATGGCTACACCTTC. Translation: CASSQDSHGYTF.

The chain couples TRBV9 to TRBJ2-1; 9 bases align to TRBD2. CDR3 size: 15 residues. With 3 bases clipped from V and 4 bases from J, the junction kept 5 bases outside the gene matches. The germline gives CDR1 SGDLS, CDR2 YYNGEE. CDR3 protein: CASSAERGVYNEQFF. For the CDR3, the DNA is TGTGCCAGCAGCGCCGAGCGGGGGGTATACAATGAGCAGTTCTTC.

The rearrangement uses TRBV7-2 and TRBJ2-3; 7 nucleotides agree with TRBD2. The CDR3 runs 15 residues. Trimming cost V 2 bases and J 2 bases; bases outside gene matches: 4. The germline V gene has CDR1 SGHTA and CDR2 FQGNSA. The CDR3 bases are TGTGCCAGCAGCTTACAAGCGGGGAACACAGATACGCAGTATTTT. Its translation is CASSLQAGNTDTQYF. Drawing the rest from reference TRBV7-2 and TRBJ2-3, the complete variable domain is GAGVSQSPSNKVTEKGKDVELRCDPISGHTALYWYRQSLGQGLEFLIYFQGNSAPDKSGLPSDRFSAERTGGSVSTLTIQRTQQEDSAVYLCASSLQAGNTDTQYFGPGTRLTVL.

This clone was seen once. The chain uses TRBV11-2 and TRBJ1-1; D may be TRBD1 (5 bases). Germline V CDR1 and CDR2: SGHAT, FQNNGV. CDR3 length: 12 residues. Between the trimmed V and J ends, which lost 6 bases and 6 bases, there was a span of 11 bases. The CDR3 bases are TGTGCCAGCAGTATCCTCAGGGCTGAAGCTTTCTTT. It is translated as CASSILRAEAFF. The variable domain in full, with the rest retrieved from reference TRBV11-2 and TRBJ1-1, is EAGVAQSPRYKIIEKRQSVAFWCNPISGHATLYWYQQILGQGPKLLIQFQNNGVVDDSQLPKDRFSAERLKGVDSTLKIQPAKLEDSAVYLCASSILRAEAFFGQGTRLTVV.

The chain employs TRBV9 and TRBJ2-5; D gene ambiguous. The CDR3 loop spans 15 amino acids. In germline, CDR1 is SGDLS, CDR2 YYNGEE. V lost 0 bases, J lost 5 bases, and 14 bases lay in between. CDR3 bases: TGTGCCAGCAGCGTAGTTCGCGACTGCGAGGAGACCCAGTACTTC. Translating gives CASSVVRDCEETQYF.

The CDR3, as DNA: TGCGCCAGCAGCCTCATACAGGGCCGGGAAAAACTGTTTTTT. It specifies CASSLIQGREKLFF. This chain joins TRBV4-1 and TRBJ1-4; tentative D call: TRBD1 (6 bases). Trimming cost V 4 bases and J 8 bases, with 14 bases left between them. The CDR3 totals 14 residues. Germline V gene sequence: CDR1 MGHRA, CDR2 YSYEKL.

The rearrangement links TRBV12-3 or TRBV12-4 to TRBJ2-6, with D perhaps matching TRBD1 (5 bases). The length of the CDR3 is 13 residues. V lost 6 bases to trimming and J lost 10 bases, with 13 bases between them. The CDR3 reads CASSVTNRNVLTF. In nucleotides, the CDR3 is TGTGCCAGCAGCGTAACGAACAGGAACGTCCTGACTTTC.

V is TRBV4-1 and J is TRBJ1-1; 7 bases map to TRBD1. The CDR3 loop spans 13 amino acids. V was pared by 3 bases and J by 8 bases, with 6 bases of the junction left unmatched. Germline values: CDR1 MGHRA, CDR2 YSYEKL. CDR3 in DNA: TGCGCCAGCAGCCACCAGAGACAGGGCGAAGCTTTCTTT. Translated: CASSHQRQGEAFF.

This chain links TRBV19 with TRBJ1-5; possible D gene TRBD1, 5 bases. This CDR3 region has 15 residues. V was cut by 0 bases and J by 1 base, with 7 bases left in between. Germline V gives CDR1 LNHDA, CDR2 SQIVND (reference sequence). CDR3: CASSIDRASNQPQHF. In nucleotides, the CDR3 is TGTGCCAGTAGTATAGACAGGGCAAGCAATCAGCCCCAGCATTTT.

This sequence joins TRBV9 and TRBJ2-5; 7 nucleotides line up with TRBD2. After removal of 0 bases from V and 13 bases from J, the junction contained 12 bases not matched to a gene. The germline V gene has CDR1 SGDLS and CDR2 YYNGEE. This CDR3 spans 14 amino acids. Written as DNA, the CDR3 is TGTGCCAGCAGCGTAGGGGGACTACTAGAGAGGGTGTACTTC. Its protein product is CASSVGGLLERVYF.

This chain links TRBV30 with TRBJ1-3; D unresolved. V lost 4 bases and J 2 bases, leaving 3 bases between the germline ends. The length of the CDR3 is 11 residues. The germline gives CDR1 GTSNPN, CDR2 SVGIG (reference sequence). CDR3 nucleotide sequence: TGTGCCTGGACTCCTGGAAACACCATATATTTT. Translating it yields CAWTPGNTIYF.

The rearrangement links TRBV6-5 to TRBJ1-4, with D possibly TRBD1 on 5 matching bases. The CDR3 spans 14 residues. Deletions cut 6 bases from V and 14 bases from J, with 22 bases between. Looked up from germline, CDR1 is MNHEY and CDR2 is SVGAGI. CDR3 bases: TGTGCCAGCAGCGACAGACCTCCTTTTGCCCGGCTGTTTTTT. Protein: CASSDRPPFARLFF.

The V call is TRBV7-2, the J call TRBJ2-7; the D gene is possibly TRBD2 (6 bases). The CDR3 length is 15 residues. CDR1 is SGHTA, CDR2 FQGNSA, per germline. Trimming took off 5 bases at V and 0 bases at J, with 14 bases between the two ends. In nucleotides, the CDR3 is TGTGCCAGCAGCGTCGCGGGACTCCGCTCCTACGAGCAGTACTTC. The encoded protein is CASSVAGLRSYEQYF. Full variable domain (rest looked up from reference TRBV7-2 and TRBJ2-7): GAGVSQSPSNKVTEKGKDVELRCDPISGHTALYWYRQSLGQGLEFLIYFQGNSAPDKSGLPSDRFSAERTGGSVSTLTIQRTQQEDSAVYLCASSVAGLRSYEQYFGPGTRLTVT.

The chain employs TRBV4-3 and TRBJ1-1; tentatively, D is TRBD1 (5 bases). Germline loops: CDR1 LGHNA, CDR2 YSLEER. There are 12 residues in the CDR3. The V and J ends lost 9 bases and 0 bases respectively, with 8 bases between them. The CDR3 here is CASAGLNTEAFF. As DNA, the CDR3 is TGCGCCAGTGCAGGGTTGAACACTGAAGCTTTCTTT.

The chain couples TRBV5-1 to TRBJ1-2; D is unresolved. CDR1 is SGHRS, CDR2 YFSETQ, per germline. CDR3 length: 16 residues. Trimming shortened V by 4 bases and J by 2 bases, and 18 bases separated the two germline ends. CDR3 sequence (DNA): TGCGCCAGCAGCCCCTTTTACTGGTGCGTAAACTATGGCTACACCTTC. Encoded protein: CASSPFYWCVNYGYTF. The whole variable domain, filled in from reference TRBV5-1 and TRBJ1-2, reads KAGVTQTPRYLIKTRGQQVTLSCSPISGHRSVSWYQQTPGQGLQFLFEYFSETQRNKGNFPGRFSGRQFSNSRSEMNVSTLELGDSALYLCASSPFYWCVNYGYTFGSGTRLTVV.

CDR3 sequence reads: CASSLDTLNTEAFF. The CDR3 region has the DNA TGTGCCAGCAGCTTAGACACGCTGAACACTGAAGCTTTCTTT. The gene calls are TRBV7-9 and TRBJ1-1; D is unresolved. The ends were cut back, 1 base at V and 0 bases at J, with 6 bases in the middle. The germline V gene has CDR1 SEHNR and CDR2 FQNEAQ (reference sequence). The CDR3 runs to 14 residues.

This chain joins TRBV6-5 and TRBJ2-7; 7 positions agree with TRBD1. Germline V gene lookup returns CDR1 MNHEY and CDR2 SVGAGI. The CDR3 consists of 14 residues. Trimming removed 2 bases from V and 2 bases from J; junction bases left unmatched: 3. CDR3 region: CASSYRQGTYEQYF. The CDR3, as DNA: TGTGCCAGCAGTTACCGACAGGGAACCTACGAGCAGTACTTC.

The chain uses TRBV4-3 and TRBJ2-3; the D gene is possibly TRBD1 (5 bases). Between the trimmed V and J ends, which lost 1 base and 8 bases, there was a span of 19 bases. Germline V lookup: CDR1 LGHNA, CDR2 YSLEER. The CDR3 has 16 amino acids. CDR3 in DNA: TGCGCCAGCAGCCAAGGGGGCCGGATAGAATGGGGTACGCAGTATTTT. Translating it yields CASSQGGRIEWGTQYF.

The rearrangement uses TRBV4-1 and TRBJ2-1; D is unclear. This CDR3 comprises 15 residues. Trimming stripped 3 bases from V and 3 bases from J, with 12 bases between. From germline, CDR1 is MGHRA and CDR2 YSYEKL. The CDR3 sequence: CASSQAPLDYNEQFF. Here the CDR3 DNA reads TGCGCCAGCAGCCAGGCCCCTCTAGACTACAATGAGCAGTTCTTC.